This TCR beta chain was sequenced for a study of shared clonotypes between healthy human individuals (dated by TCRdb to the early 2020s). Regarding the study in general: The cohort comprised a couple of women and three men aged 18 to 49 years. Blood TCR repertoires of roughly five healthy adults were deeply sequenced to estimate repertoire size and the extent of clonotype sharing between individuals. Between about 0.8 and 8.9 billion PBMCs per donor were obtained by leukapheresis. To increase sequencing depth and limit assay-specific biases, different laboratories used diverse techniques to prepare libraries and sequence TCR repertoires. For each donor, CD4 naive and CD4 memory were each given three plates, CD8 naive was given two plates, and CD8 memory was given one plate. What the research found in general, with its limitations: Pairwise subsampling indicated that sequencing depth was expected to affect the degree of clonotype sharing among donors. Approximately 5% of naive CD4, approximately 3.7% of naive CD8, 2.3% of memory CD4, and 0.4% of memory CD8 clonotypes were shared across several donors. Larger estimated clonotype richness was generally found for naive subsets than for memory subsets. Only blood was sampled, and tissue TCR repertoires likely differ from those in blood. Because the study included only a small number of donors, the genetic and exposure-history diversity represented was limited. Even with the large sequencing depth, rarefaction of the sorted-subset datasets indicated that sequencing was incomplete. Compared with non-shared clonotypes, clonotypes shared by all four sorted-subset donors had higher generation probabilities.

Including the terminal cysteine and phenylalanine, the CDR3 comprises 15 residues. The only DNA kept is the CDR3, 45 bases in frame from the first base. The V end loses 2 bases and the J end loses 2 bases, and a stretch of 10 bases separates them. CDR1 MNHEY and CDR2 SMNVEV were looked up in the germline V gene (reference sequence). Donors were healthy HIV-negative adults with no recently reported acute infections or vaccinations. Every donor was a Caucasian adult residing in Nashville, Tennessee, USA. CD4+ T cells were enriched by magnetic negative selection; naive cells were then positively selected on CD45RA, and the negative fraction formed the memory subset. Blood was obtained by leukapheresis, after which PBMCs were separated by Ficoll-Histopaque density gradient centrifugation and cryopreserved in liquid nitrogen vapor phase. Purity and quantity of every magnetically sorted T cell population were checked by analytical flow cytometry. Each sorted fraction had its genomic DNA isolated and then quantified by UV absorbance on a Nanodrop 2000c.

Using the deep immunoSEQ assay, TCR CDR3 regions were amplified from genomic DNA by multiplex PCR. Extracted genomic DNA from each cell subset was spread evenly across all wells of several immunoSEQ 96-well plates, with each plate serving as a replicate. Each replicate PCR for sorted subsets received around 200 ng genomic DNA, equal to roughly 30,000 T cell genomes. Purified libraries were measured with a Qubit 3.0 fluorometer, size-checked on a Bioanalyzer 2100, and measured again with the KAPA Library Quantification kit. Each immunoSEQ 96-well plate was sequenced on its own single-read 150-cycle Illumina NextSeq 550 flow cell. In the original analysis: The immunoSEQ output contained only junctional sequences without quality scores, so filtering could not match that applied to full-length reads. Sequences were annotated with PyIR, a Python wrapper for IgBLAST v1.9, using IMGT germline references to assign V/J genes and CDR3. Reads with weak V/J assignments (E-value above 1e-6), missing CDR3, stop codons, out-of-frame junctions, or ambiguous translated residues were removed. A V3J clonotype was defined by an identical inferred V gene, J gene, and CDR3 amino acid sequence. The percentage overlap between two repertoires was calculated by dividing the number of shared unique clonotypes by the size of the smaller repertoire. Repertoire richness was assessed with RTK rarefaction, the Chao1 estimator, and Recon v2.1 estimates of unobserved clonotypes. Generation probabilities for all TCRbeta clonotypes obtained by the gDNA method from four donors were computed using OLGA. As stored in TCRdb, this immuneACCESS dataset retains in-frame rearrangements with V and J assigned. A fraction of the clones does not appear; measured against another copy, unresolved V genes explain less than half of the discrepancy, and the remainder lacks a known reason. For V, J and clone size, that table is used; D and trimming come from the DNA. For this sample there are about 980,000 clones; approximately 80% appear just once. Together, the top ten hold approximately 1.5% of the sample.

This clone was seen a few times. What antigen it recognizes has not been identified. No per-base quality is available; no much larger clone lies one base away. The chain was built from TRBV27 and TRBJ1-5, with the D gene call left open. The TCR comes from a man younger than 35 in good health. The sequencing input was memory CD4+ T cells sorted from blood. In light of the paper, this sample's cell subset or site label describes: CD45RA-negative fraction. Read as DNA, the sequence is TGTGCCAGCAGTTTAATCGGGGTGGGCAATCAGCCCCAGCATTTT. It translates as CASSLIGVGNQPQHF.